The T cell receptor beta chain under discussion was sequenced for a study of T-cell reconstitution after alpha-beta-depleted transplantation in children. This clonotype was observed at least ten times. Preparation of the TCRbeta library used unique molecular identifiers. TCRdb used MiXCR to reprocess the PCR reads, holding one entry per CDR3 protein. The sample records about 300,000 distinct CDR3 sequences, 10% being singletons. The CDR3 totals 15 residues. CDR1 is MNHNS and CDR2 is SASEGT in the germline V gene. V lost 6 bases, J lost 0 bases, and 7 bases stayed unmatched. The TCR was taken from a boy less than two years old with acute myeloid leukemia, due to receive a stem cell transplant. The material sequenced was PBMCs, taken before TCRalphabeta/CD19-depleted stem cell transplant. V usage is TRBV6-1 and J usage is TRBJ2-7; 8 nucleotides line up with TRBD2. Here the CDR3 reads CASRGLAGGSYEQYF. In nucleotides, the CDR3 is TGTGCCAGCAGGGGGCTAGCGGGCGGCTCCTACGAGCAGTACTTC.